Presented here are 5 T cell receptor beta chains from one specimen sequenced in a study of shared clonotypes between healthy human individuals. Measured with immunoSEQ multiplex PCR; TCRdb has only the in-frame clones, and not every one. Of roughly 1 million clones in the sample, about 77% were seen once. Input material: memory CD4+ T cells sorted from blood. As for subset: CD45RA-negative fraction. All receptors come from a man between 18 and 35 years old in good health.

This rearrangement joins TRBV5-1 to TRBJ1-2, with 8 bases that match TRBD1. Unmatched junction bases numbered 6, after V lost 2 bases and J lost 6 bases. Germline V lookup: CDR1 SGHRS, CDR2 YFSETQ. The CDR3 sequence is 14 residues long. The CDR3 loop is CASSFGQGGHGYTF. DNA for the CDR3: TGCGCCAGCAGCTTCGGACAGGGAGGACATGGCTACACCTTC.

Concerning this clone: The sample has other DNA sequences that encode this CDR3 too. This CDR3 is CASSGQGGYGYTF. CDR3 in DNA: TGTGCCAGCAGCGGACAGGGAGGATATGGCTACACCTTC. The rearrangement uses TRBV11-2 and TRBJ1-2, with 8 bases lining up with TRBD1. This CDR3 region has 13 residues. CDR1 SGHAT and CDR2 FQNNGV come from the germline V gene. The trim removed 5 bases at V and 5 bases at J, leaving 4 bases unmatched.

J is TRBJ1-3 and V is TRBV28; 7 bases line up with TRBD1. V shed 2 bases and J 6 bases; nucleotides not matched to a gene: 1. The CDR3 loop spans 13 amino acids. The germline CDR1 and CDR2 sequences are MDHEN and SYDVKM. The CDR3 coding sequence is TGTGCCAGCAGTTTACAGGGGGAAAACACCATATATTTT. It specifies CASSLQGENTIYF.

A remark on this clone: Within the sample, other DNA sequences also encode this same CDR3. The V call is TRBV5-1, the J call TRBJ2-4; perhaps TRBD1 as D (5 bases). V lost 2 bases and J 3 bases, leaving 12 bases between the germline ends. The CDR3 is made up of 15 amino acids. The germline CDR1 and CDR2 sequences are SGHRS and YFSETQ. The CDR3 region has the DNA TGCGCCAGCAGCTTACCGACAGATCACAAAAACATTCAGTACTTC. Amino acids: CASSLPTDHKNIQYF. Full variable domain (remainder filled in from reference TRBV5-1 and TRBJ2-4): KAGVTQTPRYLIKTRGQQVTLSCSPISGHRSVSWYQQTPGQGLQFLFEYFSETQRNKGNFPGRFSGRQFSNSRSEMNVSTLELGDSALYLCASSLPTDHKNIQYFGAGTRLSVL.

This clone was counted a few times. The rearrangement uses TRBV28 and TRBJ1-2; 9 bases are shared with TRBD1. V lost 6 bases, J lost 6 bases, and 8 bases stayed unmatched. Germline V gives CDR1 MDHEN, CDR2 SYDVKM. The CDR3 loop spans 14 amino acids. The CDR3 protein is CASRGKGQGHGYTF. In DNA form, the CDR3 reads TGTGCCAGCAGGGGTAAAGGACAGGGGCATGGCTACACCTTC.